This paragraph covers one TCR beta chain sequence. Its recognized antigen is unknown. Base qualities are not provided; no much larger clone lies one nucleotide away. This sample was included in a study of T cell responses to AZD1222 COVID-19 vaccine (dated by TCRdb to the early 2020s). The study in broad terms: Because spike-specific TCR depth and breadth did not differ between the two schedules, AZD1222 recipients who got a second dose at roughly 4 weeks were pooled with those who got a second dose at roughly 12 weeks. TCR sequencing covered fewer than 250 trial participants: 207 given two doses of AZD1222 and 26 given two doses of MenACWY control vaccine. Trial participants were enrolled into age subgroups of 18-55, 56-69 and 70-plus years, which contained approximately 150, 30 and 60 TCR-sequenced participants, respectively. What the research found in general, with its limitations: In the small 56-69-year group, the increase in depth fell short of significance, most likely because of low power. Vaccine-associated CD4 TCRs spanned the whole spike protein, with dominant responses in regions 160-218 and 743-854. Conclusions about previously exposed vaccinees are limited, since just a handful of AZD1222 recipients were seropositive for SARS-CoV-2 at baseline. Nearly half of unique spike-specific TCRs reportedly recognized epitopes outside regions mutated in the B.1.351 and B.1.1.7 variants. Because no day 14 peak-response samples were available, the repertoires could be characterized only after the peak T cell response. A significant rise in spike-specific TCR breadth and depth was observed after two AZD1222 doses relative to day 0 and relative to MenACWY recipients. Participants were mostly white British, with more females than males. The authors suggested clonal diversity may have been underestimated.

The CDR3 regions of human TCRbeta chains were analyzed by immunosequencing. The authors processed their data as follows. Repertoire TCRs were checked for matches against a reference library of SARS-CoV-2-specific TCRs that had been generated using the MIRA antigen-specificity platform. Breadth was defined as the fraction of unique TCRs that were SARS-CoV-2-associated. Depth was defined as the fraction of total T cells that were SARS-CoV-2-associated. Using the MIRA data, each spike-specific TCR was mapped to the spike region that the TCR reacts to and placed in a CD4 or CD8 class. Log10-transformed breadth and depth values were compared by one-way ANOVA with Sidak's multiple comparisons tests. In its TCRdb copy, this immuneACCESS table keeps in-frame sequences only and misses some clones. Where compared with another copy, unresolved V genes explain less than half of these, and the others have no known cause. The D gene and trimming were derived from the DNA, and the V and J assignments and clone size from that table. Here the sample has some 120,000 clones; approximately 85% occur a single time. In total, the top ten clones hold 1.5% to 2% of the sample.

CDR1 and CDR2, looked up from the germline V gene, are ENHRY and SYGVKD. The CDR3 sequence holds 16 residues, the cysteine and phenylalanine included. Left in the record is the CDR3 DNA by itself, 48 bases read in frame from the first base. Trimming accounts for 4 bases at V and 4 bases at J, while the number of junction bases matched to no gene is 7. The time point label here, explained by the study, means: baseline before first vaccination. Vaccinee samples were obtained from the UK trials COV001 and COV002, which included a single-blind randomized controlled phase 2/3 trial of AZD1222 (ChAdOx1 nCoV-19) in healthy adults. For TCRbeta chain sequencing, PBMC samples were collected from trial participants at day 0 and at day 28 after the second dose.

This chain joins TRBV10-3 to TRBJ2-3; TRBD1 fits 11 bases in the junction. The sample was peripheral blood, taken on day 0 of AZD1222 vaccination. The source is an adult in good health. CDR3 sequence: CAISGGQGALSDTQYF. The nucleotide sequence reads as follows: TGTGCCATCAGTGGCGGACAGGGGGCTTTGTCAGATACGCAGTATTTT.